These 13 T cell receptor beta chains came from one sample sequenced in a study of regulatory T cells in long-lasting Graves disease. Time point specified: newly diagnosed GD, antithyroid drugs for less than 3 months. There was RNA extracted from PBMCs, and the TCR library was made from it. Through Arm-PCR of CDR3 regions and iRepertoire HTBI primers, TCR beta libraries were built. TCRdb ran MiXCR on the multiplex PCR reads and lists one entry per CDR3 protein. The profile shows a few hundred thousand distinct CDR3 sequences, about 14% of them singletons. The same specimen was also included in a second study, on T cells in Graves' hyperthyroidism and ophthalmopathy.

Sample: peripheral blood mononuclear cells (PBMCs), taken at new diagnosis, from a patient treated with antithyroid drugs. These receptors originate from a woman aged 45-65 years with Graves disease.

The sample holds a few counts of this clonotype. The chain joins TRBV7-9 to TRBJ2-3, with 7 bases that match TRBD1. Germline values: CDR1 SEHNR, CDR2 FQNEAQ (reference sequence). This CDR3 spans 15 amino acids. Losses at the gene ends were 5 bases for V and 1 base for J; bases not matched to a gene: 6. Here the CDR3 DNA reads TGTGCCAGCAGCGCCCGGGACAGAGGCACAGATACGCAGTATTTT. Translation: CASSARDRGTDTQYF.

This clonotype appeared many times. The V and J genes are TRBV18 and TRBJ2-3, with 11 positions matching TRBD1. The CDR3 has 16 residues. The germline V gene has CDR1 KGHSH and CDR2 LQKENI. V dropped 1 base and J dropped 4; count of bases not matched to a gene: 4. The CDR3: CASSPLPGQGADTQYF. The CDR3 nucleotides read TGTGCCAGCTCACCACTACCGGGACAGGGGGCAGATACGCAGTATTTT. Full variable domain (missing parts from reference TRBV18 and TRBJ2-3): NAGVMQNPRHLVRRRGQEARLRCSPMKGHSHVYWYRQLPEEGLKFMVYLQKENIIDESGMPKERFSAEFPKEGPSILRIQQVVRGDSAAYFCASSPLPGQGADTQYFGPGTRLTVL.

This clonotype was observed many times. The chain uses TRBV11-2 and TRBJ2-7; a weak D match, TRBD1 (6 bases). CDR1 SGHAT and CDR2 FQNNGV come from the germline V gene. V lost 1 base and J 1 base, leaving 8 bases between the germline ends. The CDR3 has 14 residues. The CDR3 loop is CASSLGQASYEQYF. As DNA, the CDR3 is TGTGCCAGCAGCTTAGGACAGGCATCCTACGAGCAGTACTTC.

In its sample, this clonotype was seen many times. This CDR3 reads CASSFGAGGYEAFF. The CDR3 bases are TGTGCCAGCAGTTTCGGGGCAGGGGGCTACGAAGCTTTCTTT. The chain has TRBV27 and TRBJ1-1; 8 bases fit TRBD1. CDR3 length: 14 residues. CDR1 is MNHEY, CDR2 SMNVEV, per germline (reference sequence). With 3 bases clipped from V and 8 bases from J, the junction kept 8 bases outside the gene matches.

In regard to this clonotype: The conserved phenylalanine or tryptophan normally closing the CDR3 is absent here, so this likely arose from a read error. The chain carries TRBV19 and TRBJ1-2, with 9 bases that match TRBD1. The CDR3 extends over 14 amino acids. Germline lookup yields CDR1 LNHDA and CDR2 SQIVND (reference sequence). After removal of 7 bases from V and 3 bases from J, the junction contained 6 bases not matched to a gene. The CDR3 DNA reads as TGTGCCAGTAATCCGCGGACAGGGGACTATGGCTACACCCTC. Protein sequence: CASNPRTGDYGYTL.

The chain has TRBV20-1 and TRBJ2-5, with TRBD2 matching 9 bases. V shed 0 bases and J 4 bases; nucleotides not matched to a gene: 9. CDR1 is DFQATT and CDR2 is SNEGSKA in the germline V gene (reference sequence). CDR3 length: 16 residues. The CDR3 is CSARDPGRREGETQYF. The CDR3 bases are TGCAGTGCTAGAGATCCGGGCCGGCGGGAGGGAGAGACCCAGTACTTC.

This clonotype has a handful of counts. V usage is TRBV5-1 and J usage is TRBJ2-1; 7 nucleotides align to TRBD1. The CDR3 has 17 residues. The V gene end was trimmed by 2 bases and the J gene end by 10 bases; junction bases not matched to a gene: 18. The germline V gene encodes CDR1 SGHRS and CDR2 YFSETQ. The CDR3 nucleotides are TGCGCCAGCAGCTTCGGTCTCGGCGCTCTTTCGGACAGGGAGCAGTTCTTC. The encoded protein is CASSFGLGALSDREQFF.

This clonotype has only a few counts. The chain combines TRBV20-1 with TRBJ2-7, with D perhaps given as TRBD1 or TRBD2 (5 bases each). The CDR3 runs 13 residues. Trimming cost V 4 bases and J 6 bases, with 16 bases left between them. Germline loops: CDR1 DFQATT, CDR2 SNEGSKA (reference sequence). The CDR3 DNA sequence: TGCAGTGCTACGCCGCAGGGACCAGCCGAGCAGTACTTC. Translated: CSATPQGPAEQYF.

This rearrangement joins TRBV5-1 to TRBJ2-1; D unclear. Per the germline V gene, CDR1 is SGHRS and CDR2 is YFSETQ. This CDR3 is built from 14 residues. The V gene lost 4 bases and the J gene lost 7 bases, with 15 bases spanning the gap. The CDR3 DNA sequence: TGCGCCAGCAGCGTGGGCTCGGTCGGAAATGAGCAGTTCTTC. It encodes CASSVGSVGNEQFF.

In its sample, this clonotype was seen many times. The chain has TRBV12-3 or TRBV12-4 and TRBJ2-1; no definite D call. The CDR3 extends over 14 amino acids. V lost 6 bases and J lost 8, with 17 bases in between. The CDR3 bases are TGTGCCAGCAGGACGAACGTTAGGGTGGATGAGCAGTTCTTC. Translated, it gives CASRTNVRVDEQFF.

This clonotype has only one observation. This could be a read error, since a much larger clone is one nucleotide away. Given the absence of the conserved phenylalanine or tryptophan at the CDR3 end, a read error is likely. The V and J genes are TRBV11-2 and TRBJ1-6; 8 bases match TRBD1. With 5 bases clipped from V and 10 bases from J, the junction kept 10 bases outside the gene matches. CDR3 length: 15 amino acids. Germline CDR1 SGHAT, CDR2 FQNNGV. This CDR3 reads CASSPRTGFVSPLHL. The CDR3, as DNA: TGTGCCAGCAGCCCCCGGACAGGGTTCGTCTCACCCCTCCACCTT.

In this sample, this clonotype turned up a few times. This chain connects TRBV27 to TRBJ2-1; the D gene is possibly TRBD1 (6 bases). CDR1 is MNHEY and CDR2 is SMNVEV in the germline V gene (reference sequence). Trimming took 4 bases from V and 4 from J, leaving 11 bases between them. The CDR3 loop spans 14 amino acids. As DNA, the CDR3 is TGTGCCAGCAGTTACTTCAGGGGATACAATGAGCAGTTCTTC. Protein: CASSYFRGYNEQFF.

Ten or more counts support this clonotype. CDR3 amino acids: CATPPSEHDEQFF. The DNA for the CDR3 is TGTGCCACACCCCCCAGCGAACACGATGAGCAGTTCTTC. The chain links TRBV7-9 to TRBJ2-1; D not resolved. In germline, CDR1 is SEHNR, CDR2 FQNEAQ (reference sequence). The CDR3 loop spans 13 amino acids. The V end lost 10 bases, the J end lost 8 bases, and 18 bases lay between the germline ends.